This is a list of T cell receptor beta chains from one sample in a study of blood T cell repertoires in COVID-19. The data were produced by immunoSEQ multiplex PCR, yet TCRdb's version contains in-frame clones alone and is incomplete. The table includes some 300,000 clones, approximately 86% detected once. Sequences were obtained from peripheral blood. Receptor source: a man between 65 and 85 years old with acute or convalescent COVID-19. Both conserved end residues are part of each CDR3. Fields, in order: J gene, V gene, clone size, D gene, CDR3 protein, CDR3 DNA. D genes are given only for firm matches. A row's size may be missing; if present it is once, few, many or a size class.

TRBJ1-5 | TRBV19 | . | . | CASSGDRNQPQHF | TGTGCCAGTAGCGGAGACAGAAATCAGCCCCAGCATTTT
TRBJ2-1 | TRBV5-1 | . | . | CASSLAVDEQFF | TGCGCCAGCAGCTTGGCGGTTGATGAGCAGTTCTTC
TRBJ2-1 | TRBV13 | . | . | CASSYRPVGHEQFF | TGTGCCAGCAGCTACCGACCAGTGGGCCATGAGCAGTTCTTC
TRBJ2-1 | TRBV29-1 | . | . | CSVGSIQGLEQFF | TGCAGCGTCGGGAGTATCCAGGGTCTTGAGCAGTTCTTC
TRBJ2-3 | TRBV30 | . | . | CAWSLPDTQYF | TGTGCCTGGAGCCTCCCAGATACGCAGTATTTT
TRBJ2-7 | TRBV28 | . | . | CASHKAASSYEQYF | TGTGCCAGCCATAAGGCGGCAAGCTCCTACGAGCAGTACTTC
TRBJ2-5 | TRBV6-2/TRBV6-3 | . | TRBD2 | CASSHSGGAQETQYF | TGTGCCAGCAGCCATAGCGGGGGGGCCCAAGAGACCCAGTACTTC
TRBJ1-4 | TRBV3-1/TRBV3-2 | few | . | CASSVGREELFF | TGTGCCAGCAGTGTCGGACGGGAGGAACTGTTTTTT
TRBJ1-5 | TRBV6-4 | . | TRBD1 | CASSDRSGGQQPQHF | TGTGCCAGCAGTGACAGATCAGGGGGGCAGCAGCCCCAGCATTTT
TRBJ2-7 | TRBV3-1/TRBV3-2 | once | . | CASSQAAGRYEQYF | TGTGCCAGCAGCCAAGCAGCAGGCCGCTACGAGCAGTACTTC
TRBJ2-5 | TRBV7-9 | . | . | CASSLPRPQETQYF | TGTGCCAGCAGTCTTCCCAGGCCCCAAGAGACCCAGTACTTC
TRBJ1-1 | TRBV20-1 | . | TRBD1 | CSARRDSEAFF | TGCAGTGCTAGAAGGGACAGTGAAGCTTTCTTT
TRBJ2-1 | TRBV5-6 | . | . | CASSLVLGNEQFF | TGTGCCAGCAGCTTGGTTCTAGGCAATGAGCAGTTCTTC
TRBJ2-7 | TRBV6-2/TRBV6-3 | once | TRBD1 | CASSLRQGLSYEQYF | TGTGCCAGCAGCCTTCGACAGGGGCTCAGCTACGAGCAGTACTTC
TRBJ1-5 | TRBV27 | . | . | CASRAGAYSNQPQHF | TGTGCCAGCAGGGCAGGGGCCTATAGCAATCAGCCCCAGCATTTT
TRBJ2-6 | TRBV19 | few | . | CASSSYGGSGANVLTF | TGTGCCAGTAGTTCGTACGGGGGCTCTGGGGCCAACGTCCTGACTTTC
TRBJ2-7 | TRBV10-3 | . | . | CAISEQGTNEQYF | TGTGCCATCAGTGAGCAGGGTACGAATGAGCAGTACTTC
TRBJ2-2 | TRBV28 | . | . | CASSLGGRATGELFF | TGTGCCAGCAGTTTGGGGGGACGGGCGACCGGGGAGCTGTTTTTT
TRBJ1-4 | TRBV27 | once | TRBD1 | CASRGQAVGKLFF | TGTGCCAGCAGGGGACAGGCCGTGGGGAAACTGTTTTTT
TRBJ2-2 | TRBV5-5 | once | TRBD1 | CASSLQGANTGELFF | TGTGCCAGCAGCTTACAGGGGGCGAACACCGGGGAGCTGTTTTTT
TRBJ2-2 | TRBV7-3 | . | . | CASSLTGGTGELFF | TGTGCCAGCAGCTTAACAGGGGGCACCGGGGAGCTGTTTTTT
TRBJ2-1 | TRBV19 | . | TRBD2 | CASTRLAGVYNEQFF | TGTGCCAGTACCCGCCTAGCGGGAGTCTACAATGAGCAGTTCTTC
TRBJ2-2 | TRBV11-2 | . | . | CASSLGRGELFF | TGTGCCAGCAGCTTAGGTCGTGGGGAGCTGTTTTTT
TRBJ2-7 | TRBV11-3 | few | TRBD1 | CASSSTGTGLPYEQYF | TGTGCCAGCAGCTCCACCGGGACAGGGCTTCCCTACGAGCAGTACTTC
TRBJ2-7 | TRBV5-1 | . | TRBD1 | CASAIWGQTNEQYF | TGCGCCAGCGCTATATGGGGACAGACTAACGAGCAGTACTTC